The 16 T cell receptor beta chains presented below share a single source sample, sequenced in a study of blood T cells in healthy people across ages. The use of a sample-barcoded 5' primer and a J-beta primer mix characterized a second PCR of about 7 to 12 cycles. TCRdb ran MiXCR on the 5' RACE reads and lists one entry per CDR3 protein. The profile shows approximately 1.5 million distinct CDR3 sequences, roughly 32% of them singletons. The sample taken for sequencing was blood. All receptors derive from a woman aged 25 to 39 in good health.

The chain employs TRBV10-3 and TRBJ2-1; 12 nucleotides match TRBD2. The CDR3 extends over 14 amino acids. The trim removed 9 bases at V and 8 bases at J, leaving 8 bases unmatched. Germline lookup yields CDR1 ENHRY and CDR2 SYGVKD. This CDR3 is CAIRLAGVGDEQFF. The DNA for the CDR3 is TGTGCCATTCGACTAGCGGGAGTAGGGGATGAGCAGTTCTTC.

The V call is TRBV28, the J call TRBJ2-1; 7 bases align to TRBD2. This CDR3 is built from 17 residues. The germline V gene has CDR1 MDHEN and CDR2 SYDVKM. The V segment lost 2 bases and the J segment 0 bases; nucleotides outside the gene matches: 7. CDR3 loop: CASSLPLASVSYNEQFF. The CDR3 DNA reads TGTGCCAGCAGTTTACCACTAGCGAGTGTCTCCTACAATGAGCAGTTCTTC.

In this sample, this clonotype turned up a few times. This sequence joins TRBV5-1 and TRBJ2-3, with D maybe TRBD2 (6 bases). The germline V and J ends were trimmed by 6 bases and 5 bases, with 16 bases remaining between them. This CDR3 has 14 amino acids. Per germline, CDR1 SGHRS and CDR2 YFSETQ. The chain's CDR3 is CASNPGGGGDTQYF. CDR3 in DNA: TGCGCCAGCAATCCCGGGGGAGGAGGAGATACGCAGTATTTT.

This clonotype was found once. V and J are TRBV5-1 and TRBJ2-1; weak D call: TRBD2 (7 bases). Trimming removed 4 bases from V and 7 bases from J, with 24 bases in between. This CDR3 has 17 amino acids. Germline V gene sequence: CDR1 SGHRS, CDR2 YFSETQ. The DNA of the CDR3 is TGCGCCAGCAGCAAACCGGGGGGCGCAGAGGGTGCGAATGAGCAGTTCTTC. Translation: CASSKPGGAEGANEQFF.

The rearrangement links TRBV5-1 to TRBJ2-1; 11 bases are shared with TRBD1. The CDR3 has 14 residues. Trimming took 4 bases from V and 10 from J; bases not matched to a gene: 7. CDR1 and CDR2 from the germline V gene are SGHRS and YFSETQ. The CDR3, as DNA: TGCGCCAGCAGCCAGGGACAGGGGGTGGACGAGCAGTTCTTC. Its translation: CASSQGQGVDEQFF.

Only a few counts were recorded for this clonotype. The chain links TRBV18 to TRBJ2-5; D is ambiguous. Trimming left V 5 bases short and J 2 bases short, with 18 bases between. The CDR3 loop spans 16 amino acids. The germline V gene encodes CDR1 KGHSH and CDR2 LQKENI. In nucleotides, the CDR3 is TGTGCCAGCTCAACAGAGGCCCGCAGGCCACAAGAGACCCAGTACTTC. Amino acids: CASSTEARRPQETQYF.

V and J are TRBV6-2 or TRBV6-3 and TRBJ2-1, with TRBD1 identical over 7 bases. CDR3 length: 18 residues. The V and J ends lost 7 bases and 2 bases, in that order; junction bases with no gene match: 17. The germline CDR1 and CDR2 sequences are MNHEY and SVGEGT. CDR3 DNA: TGTGCCAGCACCCGTAGAGGGGGCACAAAGTTCCCCTACAATGAGCAGTTCTTC. Residues: CASTRRGGTKFPYNEQFF.

In this sample, this clonotype turned up a few times. The chain uses TRBV20-1 and TRBJ2-1; no clear D. Trimming took off 5 bases at V and 0 bases at J, with 8 bases between the two ends. The CDR3 spans 13 residues. Germline CDR1 DFQATT, CDR2 SNEGSKA (reference sequence). Here the CDR3 reads CSAGKSSYNEQFF. CDR3 nucleotides: TGCAGTGCTGGTAAGAGCTCCTACAATGAGCAGTTCTTC.

This clonotype showed up just a few times. The genes are TRBV4-1 and TRBJ2-7; possibly TRBD2 for D (5 bases). CDR1 and CDR2 from the germline V gene are MGHRA and YSYEKL. The CDR3 has 15 amino acids. Trimming cost V 4 bases and J 2 bases, with 15 bases left between them. In DNA form, the CDR3 reads TGCGCCAGCAGCCTCCAGGCGGGCGTTACCTACGAGCAGTACTTC. Amino acids: CASSLQAGVTYEQYF.

The sample holds a few counts of this clonotype. This may be a read error: a much more frequent sequence differs by one nucleotide. The chain couples TRBV6-6 to TRBJ2-7; no firm D call. Trimming stripped 1 base from V and 5 bases from J, with 9 bases between. Germline V gene data show CDR1 as MNHNY and CDR2 as SVGAGI (reference sequence). This CDR3 has 13 amino acids. The CDR3 reads CASSYLFADEQYF. Written as DNA, the CDR3 is TGTGCCAGCAGTTACTTATTTGCGGACGAGCAGTACTTC.

This clonotype appeared once. At one end, the junction sequence differs from germline, possibly due to a read error. V gene TRBV2 combines with J gene TRBJ2-5; D is perhaps TRBD1 (5 bases). Per the germline V gene, CDR1 is SNHLY and CDR2 is FYNNEI. The CDR3 sequence is 14 residues long. The DNA of the CDR3 is TGTGACAGCAGTTGGACATACTTTCAAGAGACCCAGTACTTC. As protein: CDSSWTYFQETQYF.

In regard to this clonotype: This may come from a read error, since a much larger clone is one base off. The gene calls are TRBV29-1 and TRBJ2-3; TRBD2 might be the D (6 bases). This CDR3 is 14 amino acids long. Germline V gene data show CDR1 as SQVTM and CDR2 as ANQGSEA. CDR3 in amino acids: CGVVRGTTTDTQYF. The CDR3 bases are TGCGGCGTTGTACGCGGGACCACTACAGATACGCAGTATTTT.

CDR3 sequence reads: CASSYSRDTYEQYF. In DNA, the CDR3 is TGTGCCAGCAGTTACTCTAGGGATACCTACGAGCAGTACTTC. The chain joins TRBV6-6 to TRBJ2-7; D call uncertain. The CDR3 consists of 14 residues. From germline, CDR1 is MNHNY and CDR2 SVGAGI (reference sequence). Trimming shortened V by 0 bases and J by 2 bases, and 8 bases separated the two germline ends.

This clonotype was found once. The chain uses TRBV12-3 or TRBV12-4 and TRBJ2-3, with D possibly TRBD2 on 6 matching bases. V lost 7 bases and J lost 4, with 15 bases in between. This CDR3 has 14 residues. As DNA, the CDR3 is TGTGCCAGCACGGGGCGGGGAAGCGCAGATACGCAGTATTTT. It is translated as CASTGRGSADTQYF.

The V gene is TRBV9, the J gene TRBJ2-6; possible D gene TRBD1, 5 bases. Germline V gene sequence: CDR1 SGDLS, CDR2 YYNGEE. Trimming left V 0 bases short and J 6 bases short, with 13 bases between. This CDR3 has 16 amino acids. CDR3 region: CASSVGSGPEANVLTF. The CDR3 nucleotides are TGTGCCAGCAGCGTAGGTTCAGGGCCAGAGGCCAACGTCCTGACTTTC.

V and J are TRBV28 and TRBJ2-5, with D perhaps matching TRBD2 (6 bases). The germline gives CDR1 MDHEN, CDR2 SYDVKM. V was cut by 7 bases and J by 2 bases, with 17 bases left in between. This CDR3 is 15 amino acids long. The CDR3 reads CASTVGGGAQETQYF. CDR3 DNA: TGTGCCAGCACCGTCGGGGGTGGGGCACAAGAGACCCAGTACTTC.